This T cell receptor (beta chain) stems from a study of blood T cell repertoires in COVID-19. Study-wide background: Acute-phase and convalescent COVID-19 samples originated in the United States, Italy and Spain. PBMCs, B-cell-depleted T cells, or T cells were the source of the cDNA or gDNA that made up the material.

Germline V gene lookup returns CDR1 SNHLY and CDR2 FYNNEI. The CDR3 has 15 amino acids. The J segment lost 2 bases and the V segment lost 6 bases, leaving 5 bases of the junction unmatched. Profiled with immunoSEQ multiplex PCR; TCRdb holds only in-frame clones, not every one. The data show tens of thousands of clones, roughly 89% seen once. Patients of the Seattle cohort, enrolled during active infection, were followed longitudinally. Material for sequencing was peripheral blood. The chain joins TRBV2 to TRBJ1-1, with 11 bases matching TRBD1. This sequence originates from a woman aged 60-75 years with COVID-19, enrolled during active disease. The CDR3, as DNA: TGTGCCAGCAGGACGGGACAGGGGGTTAACACTGAAGCTTTCTTT. Encoded protein: CASRTGQGVNTEAFF. Full variable domain (missing parts from reference TRBV2 and TRBJ1-1): EPEVTQTPSHQVTQMGQEVILRCVPISNHLYFYWYRQILGQKVEFLVSFYNNEISEKSEIFDDQFSVERPDGSNFTLKIRSTKLEDSAMYFCASRTGQGVNTEAFFGQGTRLTVV.